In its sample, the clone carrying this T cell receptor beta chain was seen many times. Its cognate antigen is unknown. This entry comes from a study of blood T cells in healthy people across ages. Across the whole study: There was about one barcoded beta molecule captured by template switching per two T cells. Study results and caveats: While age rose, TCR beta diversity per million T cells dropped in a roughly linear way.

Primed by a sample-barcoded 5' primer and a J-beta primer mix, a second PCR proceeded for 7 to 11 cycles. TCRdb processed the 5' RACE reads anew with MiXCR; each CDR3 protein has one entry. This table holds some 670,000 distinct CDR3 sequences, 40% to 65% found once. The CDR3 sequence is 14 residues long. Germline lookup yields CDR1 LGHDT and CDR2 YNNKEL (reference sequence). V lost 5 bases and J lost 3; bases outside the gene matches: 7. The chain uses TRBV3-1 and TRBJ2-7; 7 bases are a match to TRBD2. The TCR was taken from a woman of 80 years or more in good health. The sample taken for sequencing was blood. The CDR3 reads CASSVGLADYEQYF. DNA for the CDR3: TGTGCCAGCAGCGTGGGGCTAGCGGACTACGAGCAGTACTTC.